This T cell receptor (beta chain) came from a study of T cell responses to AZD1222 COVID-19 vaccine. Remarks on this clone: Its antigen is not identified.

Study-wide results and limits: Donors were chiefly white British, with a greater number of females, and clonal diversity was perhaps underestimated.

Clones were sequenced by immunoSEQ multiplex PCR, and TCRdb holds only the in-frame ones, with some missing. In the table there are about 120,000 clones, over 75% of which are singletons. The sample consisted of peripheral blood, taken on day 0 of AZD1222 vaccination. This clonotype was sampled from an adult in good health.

This CDR3 is CASSFSAAEQFF. DNA of the CDR3: TGTGCCAGCAGTTTTTCGGCGGCTGAGCAGTTCTTC. J is TRBJ2-1 and V is TRBV12-3 or TRBV12-4; no definite D call. V was trimmed by 3 bases and J by 9 bases, leaving 9 bases between them. This CDR3 comprises 12 residues.